Following are 4 T cell receptor beta chains from one sample sequenced in a study of blood T cell repertoires in COVID-19. Generated by immunoSEQ multiplex PCR, the TCRdb table keeps only in-frame clones and is missing some. Of a few hundred thousand clones detected, approximately 83% appear once; the ten largest clones hold 3% to 4%. Input material: PBMCs or T cells enriched from blood (not recorded which). The receptors here all came from a woman aged 40 to 50 with acute COVID-19.

This clone has more than one count but fewer than ten. This chain connects TRBV20-1 to TRBJ1-2; 11 bases map to TRBD1. The trim removed 3 bases at V and 4 bases at J, leaving 4 bases unmatched. The CDR3 sequence is 14 residues long. The germline CDR1 and CDR2 sequences are DFQATT and SNEGSKA (reference sequence). The chain's CDR3 is CSASSGTGGYGYTF. The CDR3 DNA sequence: TGCAGTGCTAGTTCCGGGACAGGGGGCTATGGCTACACCTTC.

The chain joins TRBV28 to TRBJ2-2, with a possible D match to TRBD2 (5 bases). The CDR3 totals 14 residues. The ends were cut back, 7 bases at V and 3 bases at J, with 12 bases in the middle. Germline assignment: CDR1 MDHEN and CDR2 SYDVKM. The CDR3 region has the DNA TGTGCCAGCATGCTGAGGAGGTACACCGGGGAGCTGTTTTTT. Translation gives CASMLRRYTGELFF.

Notes on this clone: Germline is not matched at one junction end, which may reflect a read error. V gene TRBV3-1 (or the pseudogene TRBV3-2) combines with J gene TRBJ2-2; TRBD2 matches 11 bases. The CDR3 loop spans 16 amino acids. Germline-derived CDR1 and CDR2 are LGHDT and YNNKEL (reference sequence). CDR3 loop: CASRQGTSGNTGELFF. The CDR3, as DNA: TGTGCCAGCAGGCAAGGGACTAGCGGTAACACCGGGGAGCTGTTTTTT.

J is TRBJ2-3 and V is TRBV9; 10 bases line up with TRBD2. V shed 2 bases and J 1 base; nucleotides not matched to a gene: 10. CDR3 length: 18 residues. The germline CDR1 and CDR2 sequences are SGDLS and YYNGEE. The CDR3 DNA follows: TGTGCCAGCAGCGTTCGTGAAACCGGGACTAGCGGCACAGATACGCAGTATTTT. The encoded protein is CASSVRETGTSGTDTQYF.